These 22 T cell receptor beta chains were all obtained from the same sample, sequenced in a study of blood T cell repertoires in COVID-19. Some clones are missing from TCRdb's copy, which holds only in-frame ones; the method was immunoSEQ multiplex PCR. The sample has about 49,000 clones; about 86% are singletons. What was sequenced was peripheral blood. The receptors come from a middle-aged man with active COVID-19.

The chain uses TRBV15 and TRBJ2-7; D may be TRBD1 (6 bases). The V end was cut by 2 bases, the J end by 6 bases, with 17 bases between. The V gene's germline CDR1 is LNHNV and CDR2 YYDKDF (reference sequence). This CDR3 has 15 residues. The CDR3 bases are TGTGCCACCAGCAGATCCCGGGACACGTCTTGCGAGCAGTACTTC. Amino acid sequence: CATSRSRDTSCEQYF.

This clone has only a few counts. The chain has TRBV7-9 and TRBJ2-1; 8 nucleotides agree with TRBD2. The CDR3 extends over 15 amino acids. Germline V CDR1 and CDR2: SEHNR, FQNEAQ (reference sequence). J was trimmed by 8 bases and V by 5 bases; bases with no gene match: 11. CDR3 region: CASSPGLGTGDEQFF. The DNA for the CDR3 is TGTGCCAGCAGCCCGGGACTAGGGACCGGGGATGAGCAGTTCTTC.

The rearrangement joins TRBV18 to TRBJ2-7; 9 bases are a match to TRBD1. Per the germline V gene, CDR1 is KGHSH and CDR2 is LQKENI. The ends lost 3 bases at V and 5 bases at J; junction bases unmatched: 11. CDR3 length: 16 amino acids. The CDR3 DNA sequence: TGTGCCAGCTCACCCCAAAAACAGGGGGCGAGGGACGAGCAGTACTTC. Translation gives CASSPQKQGARDEQYF.

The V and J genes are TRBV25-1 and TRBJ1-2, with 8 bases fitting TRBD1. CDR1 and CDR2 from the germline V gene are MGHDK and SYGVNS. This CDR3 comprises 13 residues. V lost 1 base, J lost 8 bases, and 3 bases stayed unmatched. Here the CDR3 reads CASSEWAGGGYTF. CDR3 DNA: TGTGCCAGCAGTGAATGGGCAGGGGGCGGCTACACCTTC.

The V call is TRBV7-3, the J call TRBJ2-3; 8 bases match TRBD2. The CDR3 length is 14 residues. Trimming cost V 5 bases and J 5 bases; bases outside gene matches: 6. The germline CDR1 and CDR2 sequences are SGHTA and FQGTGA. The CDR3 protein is CASSIGLAGDTQYF. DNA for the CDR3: TGTGCCAGCAGCATAGGACTAGCAGGAGATACGCAGTATTTT.

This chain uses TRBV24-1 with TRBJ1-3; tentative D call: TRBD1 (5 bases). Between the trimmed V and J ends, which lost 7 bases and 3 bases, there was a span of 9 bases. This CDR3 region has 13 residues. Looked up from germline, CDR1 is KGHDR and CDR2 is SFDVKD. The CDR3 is CATRPDSGNTIYF. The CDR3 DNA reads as TGTGCCACCAGACCCGACAGTGGAAACACCATATATTTT.

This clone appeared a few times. The CDR3 spells CASSEVASGSYEQYF. The CDR3 DNA sequence: TGTGCCAGCAGTGAAGTAGCTAGCGGGAGCTACGAGCAGTACTTC. The chain carries TRBV6-1 and TRBJ2-7, with TRBD2 identical over 10 bases. Germline CDR1 MNHNS, CDR2 SASEGT. The CDR3 sequence is 15 residues long. V trimming: 1 base; J trimming: 3 bases; junction bases outside the gene matches: 3.

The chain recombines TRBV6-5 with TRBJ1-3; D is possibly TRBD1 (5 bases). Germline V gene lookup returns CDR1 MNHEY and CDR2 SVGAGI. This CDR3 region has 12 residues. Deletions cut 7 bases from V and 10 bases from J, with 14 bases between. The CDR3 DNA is TGTGCCAGCATCTTCGGGGGGAGGACCATATATTTT. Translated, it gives CASIFGGRTIYF.

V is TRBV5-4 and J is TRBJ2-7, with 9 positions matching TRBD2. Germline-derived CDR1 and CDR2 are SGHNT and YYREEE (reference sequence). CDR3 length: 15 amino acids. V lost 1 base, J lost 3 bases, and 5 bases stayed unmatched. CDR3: CASSLSAGGLYEQYF. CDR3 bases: TGTGCCAGCAGCTTGTCAGCGGGAGGCCTCTACGAGCAGTACTTC. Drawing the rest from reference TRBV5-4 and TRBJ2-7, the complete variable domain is ETGVTQSPTHLIKTRGQQVTLRCSSQSGHNTVSWYQQALGQGPQFIFQYYREEENGRGNFPPRFSGLQFPNYSSELNVNALELDDSALYLCASSLSAGGLYEQYFGPGTRLTVT.

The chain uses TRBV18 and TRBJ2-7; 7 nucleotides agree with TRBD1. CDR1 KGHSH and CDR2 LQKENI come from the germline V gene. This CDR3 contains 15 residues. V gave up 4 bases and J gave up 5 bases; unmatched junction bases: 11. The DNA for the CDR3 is TGTGCCAGCTCACTGGTAGAGGGGGCCGCGAACGAGCAGTACTTC. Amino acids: CASSLVEGAANEQYF.

CDR3 coding DNA: TGCAGTGCTAGTAATGGGACAGTCTATGGCTACACCTTC. Amino acids: CSASNGTVYGYTF. This chain links TRBV20-1 with TRBJ1-2; 7 nucleotides match TRBD1. Per the germline V gene, CDR1 is DFQATT and CDR2 is SNEGSKA (reference sequence). The CDR3 spans 13 residues. V was clipped by 3 bases and J by 4 bases; unmatched bases: 5.

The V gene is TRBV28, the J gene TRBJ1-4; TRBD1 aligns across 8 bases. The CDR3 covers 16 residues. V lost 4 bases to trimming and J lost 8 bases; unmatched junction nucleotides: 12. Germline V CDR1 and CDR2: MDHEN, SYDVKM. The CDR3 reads CASSSPYGQGGEKLFF. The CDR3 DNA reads TGTGCCAGCAGTTCCCCCTATGGACAGGGAGGGGAAAAACTGTTTTTT.

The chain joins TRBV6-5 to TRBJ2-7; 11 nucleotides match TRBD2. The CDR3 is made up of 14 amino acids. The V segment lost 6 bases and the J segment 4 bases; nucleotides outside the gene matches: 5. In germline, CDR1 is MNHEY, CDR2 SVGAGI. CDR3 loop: CASRGLAENYEQYF. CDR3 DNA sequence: TGTGCCAGCAGGGGACTAGCGGAGAATTACGAGCAGTACTTC.

The DNA for the CDR3 is TGTGCCAGCTCACCGGAGCAGGGAAAGCGCGAGCAGTACTTC. Amino acid sequence: CASSPEQGKREQYF. The chain is built from TRBV18 and TRBJ2-7, with D tentatively TRBD1 (5 bases). From germline, CDR1 is KGHSH and CDR2 LQKENI. The CDR3 length is 14 residues. Deletions cut 3 bases from V and 6 bases from J, with 15 bases between. The full variable domain, completed using reference TRBV18 and TRBJ2-7, is NAGVMQNPRHLVRRRGQEARLRCSPMKGHSHVYWYRQLPEEGLKFMVYLQKENIIDESGMPKERFSAEFPKEGPSILRIQQVVRGDSAAYFCASSPEQGKREQYFGPGTRLTVT.

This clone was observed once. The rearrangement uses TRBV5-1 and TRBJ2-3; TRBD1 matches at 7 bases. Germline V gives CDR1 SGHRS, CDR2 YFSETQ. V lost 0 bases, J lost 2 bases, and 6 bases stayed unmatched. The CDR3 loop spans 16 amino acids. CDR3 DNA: TGCGCCAGCAGCTTGGAGGGGGCGAGGTCCACAGATACGCAGTATTTT. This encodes CASSLEGARSTDTQYF.

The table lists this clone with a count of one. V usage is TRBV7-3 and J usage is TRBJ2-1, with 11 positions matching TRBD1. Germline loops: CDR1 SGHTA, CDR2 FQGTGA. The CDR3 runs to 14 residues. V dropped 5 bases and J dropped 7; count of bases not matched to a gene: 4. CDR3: CASSPGTGGNEQFF. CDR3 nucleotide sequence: TGTGCCAGCAGCCCCGGGACAGGGGGTAATGAGCAGTTCTTC.

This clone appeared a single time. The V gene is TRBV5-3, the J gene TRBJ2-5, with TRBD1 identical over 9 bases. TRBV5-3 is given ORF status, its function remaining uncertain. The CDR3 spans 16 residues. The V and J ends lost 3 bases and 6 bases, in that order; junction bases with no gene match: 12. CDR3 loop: CARSYGTGKRLKTQYF. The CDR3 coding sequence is TGTGCCAGAAGCTATGGGACAGGGAAGAGGTTGAAGACCCAGTACTTC.

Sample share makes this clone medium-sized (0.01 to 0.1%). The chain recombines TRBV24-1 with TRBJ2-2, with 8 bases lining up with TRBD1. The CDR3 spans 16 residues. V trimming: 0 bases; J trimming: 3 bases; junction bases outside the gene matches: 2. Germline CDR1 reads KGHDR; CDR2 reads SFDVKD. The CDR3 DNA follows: TGTGCCACCAGTGATTTGGACAGGGGCGACACCGGGGAGCTGTTTTTT. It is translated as CATSDLDRGDTGELFF.

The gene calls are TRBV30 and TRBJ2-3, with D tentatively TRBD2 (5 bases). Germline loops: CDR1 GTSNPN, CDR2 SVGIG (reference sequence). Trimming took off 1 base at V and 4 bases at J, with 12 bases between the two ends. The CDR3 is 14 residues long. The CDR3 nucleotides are TGTGCCTGGAGTGGGGAGCGCGCGGCAGATACGCAGTATTTT. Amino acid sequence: CAWSGERAADTQYF.

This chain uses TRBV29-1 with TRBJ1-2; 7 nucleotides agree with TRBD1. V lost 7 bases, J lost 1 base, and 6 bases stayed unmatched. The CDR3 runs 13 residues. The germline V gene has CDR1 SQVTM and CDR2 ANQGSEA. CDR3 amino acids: CSARDSLNYGYTF. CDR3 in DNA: TGCAGCGCCCGGGACAGCCTTAACTATGGCTACACCTTC.

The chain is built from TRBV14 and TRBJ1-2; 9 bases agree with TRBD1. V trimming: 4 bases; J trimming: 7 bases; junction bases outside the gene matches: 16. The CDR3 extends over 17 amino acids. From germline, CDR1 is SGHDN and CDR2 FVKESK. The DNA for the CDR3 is TGTGCCAGCAGCCCCGTACGACCGGGACAGGGTATGGGTGGCTACACCTTC. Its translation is CASSPVRPGQGMGGYTF.

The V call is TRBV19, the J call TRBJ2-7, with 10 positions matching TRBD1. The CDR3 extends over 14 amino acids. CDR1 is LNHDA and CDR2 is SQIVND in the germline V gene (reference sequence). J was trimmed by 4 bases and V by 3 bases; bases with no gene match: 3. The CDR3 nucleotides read TGTGCCAGTAGTATGGGGACAGGGGATTACGAGCAGTACTTC. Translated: CASSMGTGDYEQYF. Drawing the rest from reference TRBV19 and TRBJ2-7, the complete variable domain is DGGITQSPKYLFRKEGQNVTLSCEQNLNHDAMYWYRQDPGQGLRLIYYSQIVNDFQKGDIAEGYSVSREKKESFPLTVTSAQKNPTAFYLCASSMGTGDYEQYFGPGTRLTVT.